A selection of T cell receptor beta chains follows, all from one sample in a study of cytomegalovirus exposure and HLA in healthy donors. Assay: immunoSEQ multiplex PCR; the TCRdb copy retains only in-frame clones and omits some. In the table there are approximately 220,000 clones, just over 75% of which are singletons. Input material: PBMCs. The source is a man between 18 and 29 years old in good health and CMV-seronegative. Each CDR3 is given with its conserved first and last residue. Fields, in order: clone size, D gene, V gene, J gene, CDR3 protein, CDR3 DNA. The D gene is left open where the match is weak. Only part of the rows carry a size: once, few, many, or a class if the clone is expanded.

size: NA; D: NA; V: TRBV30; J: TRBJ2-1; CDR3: CAWSAEVNPSYNEQFF; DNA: TGTGCCTGGAGTGCGGAGGTAAACCCTTCCTACAATGAGCAGTTCTTC
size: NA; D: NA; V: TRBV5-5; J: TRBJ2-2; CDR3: CASSFGVAANTGELFF; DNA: TGTGCCAGCAGCTTTGGGGTAGCGGCTAACACCGGGGAGCTGTTTTTT
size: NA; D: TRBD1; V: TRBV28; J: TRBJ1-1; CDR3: CASSRDQGARATEAFF; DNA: TGTGCCAGCAGCCGTGATCAGGGGGCTCGGGCCACTGAAGCTTTCTTT
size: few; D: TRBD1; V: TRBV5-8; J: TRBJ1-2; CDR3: CASSLTGTGANYGYTF; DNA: TGTGCCAGCAGCTTGACCGGGACAGGGGCTAACTATGGCTACACCTTC
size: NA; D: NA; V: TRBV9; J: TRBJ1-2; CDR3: CATLSPGGGYTF; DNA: TGTGCCACCCTAAGCCCCGGAGGTGGCTACACCTTC
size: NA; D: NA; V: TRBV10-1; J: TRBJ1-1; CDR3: CASSGGRTTEAFF; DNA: TGCGCCAGCAGTGGGGGGCGTACAACTGAAGCTTTCTTT
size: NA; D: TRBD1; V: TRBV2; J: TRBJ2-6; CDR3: CASAMGQGAGANVLTF; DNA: TGTGCCAGCGCCATGGGACAGGGGGCTGGGGCCAACGTCCTGACTTTC
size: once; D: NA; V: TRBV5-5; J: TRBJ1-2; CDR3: CASRNTTGYGYTF; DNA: TGTGCCAGCAGGAATACAACAGGCTATGGCTACACCTTC
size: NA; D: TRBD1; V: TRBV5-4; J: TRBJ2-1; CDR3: CASSQTGGTEQFF; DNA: TGTGCCAGCAGTCAGACAGGGGGAACTGAGCAGTTCTTC
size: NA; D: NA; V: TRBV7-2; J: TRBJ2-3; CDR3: CASRTRGGTDTQYF; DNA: TGTGCCAGCAGGACCAGAGGCGGCACAGATACGCAGTATTTT
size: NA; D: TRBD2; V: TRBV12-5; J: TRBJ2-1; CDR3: CASGFEGGVHEQFF; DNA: TGTGCTAGTGGTTTTGAGGGAGGGGTCCATGAGCAGTTCTTC
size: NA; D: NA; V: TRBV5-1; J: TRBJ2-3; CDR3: CASSYRHAGLDTQYF; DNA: TGCGCCAGCAGCTACCGCCACGCGGGATTGGATACGCAGTATTTT
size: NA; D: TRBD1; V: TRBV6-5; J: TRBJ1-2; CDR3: CASGMTGFGYTF; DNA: TGTGCCAGCGGGATGACAGGGTTTGGCTACACCTTC
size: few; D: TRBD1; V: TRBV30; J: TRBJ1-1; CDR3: CAHPGGLGTEAFF; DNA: TGTGCCCACCCAGGGGGCTTAGGCACTGAAGCTTTCTTT
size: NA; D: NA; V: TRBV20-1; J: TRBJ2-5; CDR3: CSATSGTQYF; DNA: TGCAGTGCTACCTCAGGGACCCAGTACTTC
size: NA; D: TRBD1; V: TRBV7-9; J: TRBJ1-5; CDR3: CASNTGTGNQPQHF; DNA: TGTGCCAGCAACACCGGGACAGGGAATCAGCCCCAGCATTTT
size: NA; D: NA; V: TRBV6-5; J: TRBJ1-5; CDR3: CATRGGSNQPQHF; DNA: TGTGCCACACGGGGGGGGAGCAATCAGCCCCAGCATTTT
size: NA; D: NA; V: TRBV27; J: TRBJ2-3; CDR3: CASSFVAIVSTDTQYF; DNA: TGTGCCAGCAGTTTTGTAGCAATCGTGAGCACAGATACGCAGTATTTT
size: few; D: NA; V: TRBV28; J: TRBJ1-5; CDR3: CASSFGLANQPQHF; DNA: TGTGCCAGCAGTTTTGGGCTCGCCAATCAGCCCCAGCATTTT
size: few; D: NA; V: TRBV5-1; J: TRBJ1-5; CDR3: CASSLAGYGNQPQHF; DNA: TGCGCCAGCAGCTTGGCGGGGTACGGCAATCAGCCCCAGCATTTT
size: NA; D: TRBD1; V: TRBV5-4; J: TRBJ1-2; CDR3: CASALGTAYGYTF; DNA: TGTGCCAGCGCATTAGGGACAGCCTATGGCTACACCTTC
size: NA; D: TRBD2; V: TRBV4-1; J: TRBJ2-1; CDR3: CASSQGGAKREFYNEQFF; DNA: TGCGCCAGCAGCCAAGGGGGGGCTAAGCGGGAGTTTTACAATGAGCAGTTCTTC
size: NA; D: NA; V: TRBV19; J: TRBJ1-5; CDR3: CASLGGYSNQPQHF; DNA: TGTGCCAGTCTGGGGGGTTATAGCAATCAGCCCCAGCATTTT
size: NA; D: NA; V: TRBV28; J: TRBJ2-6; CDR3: CASSLEGARSSGANVLTF; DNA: TGTGCCAGCAGTTTGGAGGGGGCGAGAAGCTCTGGGGCCAACGTCCTGACTTTC
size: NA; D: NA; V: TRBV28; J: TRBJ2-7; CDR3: CASSSIAAGDYEQYF; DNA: TGTGCCAGCAGTTCTATAGCGGCCGGCGACTACGAGCAGTACTTC
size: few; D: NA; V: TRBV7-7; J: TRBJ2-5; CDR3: CASSFGGQETQYF; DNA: TGTGCTAGCAGCTTTGGCGGCCAAGAGACCCAGTACTTC
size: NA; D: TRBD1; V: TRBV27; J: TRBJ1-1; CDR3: CASRETTRPQGVNTEAFF; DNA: TGTGCCAGCAGGGAAACCACAAGACCACAGGGGGTGAACACTGAAGCTTTCTTT
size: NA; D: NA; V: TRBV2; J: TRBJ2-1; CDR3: CASKRSSVYNEQFF; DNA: TGTGCCAGCAAACGGAGTAGCGTCTACAATGAGCAGTTCTTC
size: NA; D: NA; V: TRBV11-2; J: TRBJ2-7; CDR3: CASSPQYEQYF; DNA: TGTGCCAGCAGCCCCCAGTACGAGCAGTACTTC
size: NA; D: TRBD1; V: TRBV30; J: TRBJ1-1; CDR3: CASGQLNTEAFF; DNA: TGTGCCTCGGGACAGCTGAACACTGAAGCTTTCTTT
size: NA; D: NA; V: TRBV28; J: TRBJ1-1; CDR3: CASSPITLGHLQREAFF; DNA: TGTGCCAGCAGTCCTATCACACTTGGACACCTCCAGCGCGAAGCTTTCTTT
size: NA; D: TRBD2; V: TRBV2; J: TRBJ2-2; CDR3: CASKSGKNTGELFF; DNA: TGTGCCAGCAAAAGCGGGAAGAACACCGGGGAGCTGTTTTTT
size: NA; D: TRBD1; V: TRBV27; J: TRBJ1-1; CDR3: CASSLEALQGANTEAFF; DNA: TGTGCCAGCAGTTTAGAAGCCCTCCAGGGGGCGAACACTGAAGCTTTCTTT
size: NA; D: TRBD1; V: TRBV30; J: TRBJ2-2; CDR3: CAWAGGERNTGELFF; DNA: TGTGCCTGGGCAGGGGGTGAAAGGAACACCGGGGAGCTGTTTTTT
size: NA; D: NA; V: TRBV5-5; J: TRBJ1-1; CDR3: CASSSSTGNTEAFF; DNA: TGTGCCAGCAGCTCGTCGACAGGAAACACTGAAGCTTTCTTT
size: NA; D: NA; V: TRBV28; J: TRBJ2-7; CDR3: CASSLTQIPGNEQYF; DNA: TGTGCCAGCAGTCTTACCCAAATACCAGGGAACGAGCAGTACTTC
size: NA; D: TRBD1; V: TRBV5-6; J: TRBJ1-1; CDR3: CASSWGGQGNTEAFF; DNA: TGTGCCAGCAGCTGGGGGGGACAGGGGAACACTGAAGCTTTCTTT
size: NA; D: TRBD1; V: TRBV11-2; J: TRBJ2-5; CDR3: CASSPTILRDRGLETQYF; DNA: TGTGCCAGCAGCCCCACCATTTTAAGGGACAGGGGGCTGGAGACCCAGTACTTC
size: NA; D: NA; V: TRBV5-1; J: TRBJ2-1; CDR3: CASSLEGQPIYNEQFF; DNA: TGCGCCAGCAGCTTGGAGGGACAACCTATCTACAATGAGCAGTTCTTC
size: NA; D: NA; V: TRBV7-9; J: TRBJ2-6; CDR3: CASSYVGRTGANVLTF; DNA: TGTGCCAGCAGCTACGTGGGGCGTACTGGGGCCAACGTCCTGACTTTC
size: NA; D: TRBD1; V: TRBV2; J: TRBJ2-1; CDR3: CARGQGRNEQFF; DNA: TGTGCCAGGGGACAGGGGAGAAATGAGCAGTTCTTC
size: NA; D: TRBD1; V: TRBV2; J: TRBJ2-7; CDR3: CASNKQGAYYEQYF; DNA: TGTGCCAGCAATAAACAGGGGGCATACTACGAGCAGTACTTC
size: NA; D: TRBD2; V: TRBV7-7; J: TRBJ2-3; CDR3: CASSLGLAGITDTQYF; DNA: TGTGCTAGCAGCTTAGGACTAGCGGGAATCACAGATACGCAGTATTTT
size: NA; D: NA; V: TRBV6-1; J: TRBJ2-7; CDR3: CASTLGGGWGEQYF; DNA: TGTGCCAGCACCCTAGGAGGGGGCTGGGGCGAGCAGTACTTC
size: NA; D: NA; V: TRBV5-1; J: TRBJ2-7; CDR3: CASSLDSPGSEQYF; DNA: TGCGCCAGCAGCTTGGATTCGCCCGGGAGTGAGCAGTACTTC
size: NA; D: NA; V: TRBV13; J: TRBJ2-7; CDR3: CASSFQGSYEQYF; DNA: TGTGCCAGCAGCTTCCAGGGGTCCTACGAGCAGTACTTC
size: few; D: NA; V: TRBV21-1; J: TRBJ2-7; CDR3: CASSKAERESSYEQYF; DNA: TGTGCCAGCAGCAAAGCGGAGAGGGAGAGCTCCTACGAGCAGTACTTC
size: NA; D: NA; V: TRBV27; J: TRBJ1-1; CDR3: CASSSRTEAFF; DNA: TGTGCCAGCAGTAGCCGCACTGAAGCTTTCTTT
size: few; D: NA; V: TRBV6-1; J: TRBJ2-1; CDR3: CASSERSGFFYNEQFF; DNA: TGTGCCAGCAGTGAGCGTTCGGGGTTTTTCTACAATGAGCAGTTCTTC
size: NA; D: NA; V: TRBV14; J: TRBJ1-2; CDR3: CASSPGQFGYTF; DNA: TGTGCCAGCAGCCCGGGACAATTTGGCTACACCTTC